Each of the 5 T cell receptor beta chains below was sequenced from the same sample in a study of blood T cell repertoires in COVID-19. Only in-frame clones appear in the TCRdb table, and some are missing; sequencing was by immunoSEQ multiplex PCR. This table holds roughly 190,000 clones, roughly 90% found once. The sequencing input was peripheral blood. All receptors come from a woman in her fifties or sixties with COVID-19, enrolled during active disease.

The chain couples TRBV4-1 to TRBJ1-3; 8 bases map to TRBD1. Per the germline V gene, CDR1 is MGHRA and CDR2 is YSYEKL. This CDR3 is 19 amino acids long. Trimming at V came to 2 bases and at J to 1 base, leaving 13 bases not matched to a gene. This CDR3 is CASSQRTGPTADSGNTIYF. As DNA, the CDR3 is TGCGCCAGCAGCCAACGGACAGGGCCTACCGCCGATTCTGGAAACACCATATATTTT.

The chain employs TRBV30 and TRBJ2-2, with TRBD2 identical over 12 bases. The CDR3 contains 18 residues. J lost 7 bases, V lost 0 bases, and 12 bases had no gene match. Per the germline V gene, CDR1 is GTSNPN and CDR2 is SVGIG (reference sequence). CDR3 sequence (DNA): TGTGCCTGGAGTGTACTGGGTTGGACTAGCGGGAAGGACGGGGAGCTGTTTTTT. This gives the protein CAWSVLGWTSGKDGELFF.

In its sample, this clone was seen once. V and J are TRBV6-5 and TRBJ1-2, with 7 positions matching TRBD1. Unmatched junction bases numbered 3, after V lost 6 bases and J lost 5 bases. Germline V gene lookup returns CDR1 MNHEY and CDR2 SVGAGI. The CDR3 is 12 residues long. This chain's CDR3 is CASRVQGYGYTF. CDR3 sequence (DNA): TGTGCCAGCAGAGTACAGGGGTATGGCTACACCTTC.

The chain is built from TRBV19 and TRBJ2-7; D unresolved. V dropped 6 bases and J dropped 3 bases, with 9 bases sitting between them. The germline CDR1 and CDR2 sequences are LNHDA and SQIVND (reference sequence). The CDR3 runs 12 residues. CDR3 coding DNA: TGTGCCAGTAGCAACTCGTTCTACGAGCAGTACTTC. It is translated as CASSNSFYEQYF.

V is TRBV6-5 and J is TRBJ2-1; D not certain. V was trimmed by 3 bases and J by 8 bases, leaving 8 bases between them. This CDR3 spans 12 amino acids. Germline V gene data show CDR1 as MNHEY and CDR2 as SVGAGI. The CDR3, as DNA: TGTGCCAGCAGTTATAGTTTAGATGAGCAGTTCTTC. Residues: CASSYSLDEQFF.